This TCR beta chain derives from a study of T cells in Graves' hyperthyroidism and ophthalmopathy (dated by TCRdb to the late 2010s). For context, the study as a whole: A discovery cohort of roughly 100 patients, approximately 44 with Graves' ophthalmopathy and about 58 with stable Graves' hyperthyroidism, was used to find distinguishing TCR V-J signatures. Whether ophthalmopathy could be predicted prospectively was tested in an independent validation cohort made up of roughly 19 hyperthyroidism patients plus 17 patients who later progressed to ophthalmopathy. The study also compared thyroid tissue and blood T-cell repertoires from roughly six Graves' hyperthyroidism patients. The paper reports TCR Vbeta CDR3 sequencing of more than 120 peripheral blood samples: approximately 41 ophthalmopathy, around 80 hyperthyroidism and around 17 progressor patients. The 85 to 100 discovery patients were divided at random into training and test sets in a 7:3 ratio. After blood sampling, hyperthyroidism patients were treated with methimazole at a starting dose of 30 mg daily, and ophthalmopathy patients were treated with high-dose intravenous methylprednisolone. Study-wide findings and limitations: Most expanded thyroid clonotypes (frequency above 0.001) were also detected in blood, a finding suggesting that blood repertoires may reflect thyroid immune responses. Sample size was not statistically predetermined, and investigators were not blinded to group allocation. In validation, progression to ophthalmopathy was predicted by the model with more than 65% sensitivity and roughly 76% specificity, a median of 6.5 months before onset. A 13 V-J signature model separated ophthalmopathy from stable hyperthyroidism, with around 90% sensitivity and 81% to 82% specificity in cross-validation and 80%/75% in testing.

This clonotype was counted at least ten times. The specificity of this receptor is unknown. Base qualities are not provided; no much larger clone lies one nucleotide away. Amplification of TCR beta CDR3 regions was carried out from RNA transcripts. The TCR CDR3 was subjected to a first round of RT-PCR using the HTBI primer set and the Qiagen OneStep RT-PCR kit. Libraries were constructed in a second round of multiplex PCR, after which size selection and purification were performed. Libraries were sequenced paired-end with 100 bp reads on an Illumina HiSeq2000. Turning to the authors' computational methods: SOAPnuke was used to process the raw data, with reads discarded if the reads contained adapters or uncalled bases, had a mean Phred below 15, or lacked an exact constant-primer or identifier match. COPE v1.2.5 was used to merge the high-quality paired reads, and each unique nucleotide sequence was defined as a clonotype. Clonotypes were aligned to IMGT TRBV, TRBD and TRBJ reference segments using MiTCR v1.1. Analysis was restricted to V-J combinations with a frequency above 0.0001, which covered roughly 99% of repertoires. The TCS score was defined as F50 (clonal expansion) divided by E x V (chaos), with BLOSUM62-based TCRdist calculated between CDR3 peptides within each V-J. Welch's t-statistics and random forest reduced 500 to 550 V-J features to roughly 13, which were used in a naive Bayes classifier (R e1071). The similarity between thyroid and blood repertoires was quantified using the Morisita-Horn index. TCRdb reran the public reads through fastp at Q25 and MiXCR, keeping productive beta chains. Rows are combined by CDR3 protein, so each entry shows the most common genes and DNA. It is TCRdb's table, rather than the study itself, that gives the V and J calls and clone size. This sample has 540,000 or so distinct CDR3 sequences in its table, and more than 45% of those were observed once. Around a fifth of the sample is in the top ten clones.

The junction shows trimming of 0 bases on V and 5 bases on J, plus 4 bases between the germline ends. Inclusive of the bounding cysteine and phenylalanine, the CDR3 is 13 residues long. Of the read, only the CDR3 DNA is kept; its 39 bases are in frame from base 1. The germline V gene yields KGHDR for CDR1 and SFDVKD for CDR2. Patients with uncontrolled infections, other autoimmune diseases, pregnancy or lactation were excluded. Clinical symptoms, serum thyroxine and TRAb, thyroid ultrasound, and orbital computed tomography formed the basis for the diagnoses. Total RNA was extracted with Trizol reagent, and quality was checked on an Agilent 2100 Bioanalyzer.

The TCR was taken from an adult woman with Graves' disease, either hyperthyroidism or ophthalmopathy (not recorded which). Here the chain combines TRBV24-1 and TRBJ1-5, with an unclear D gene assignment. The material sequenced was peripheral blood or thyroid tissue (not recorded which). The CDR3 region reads CATSDLGDQPQHF. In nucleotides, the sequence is TGTGCCACCAGTGATTTGGGCGATCAGCCCCAGCATTTT.